This is a list of T cell receptor beta chains from one sample in a study of STAT5B mutations in CD4+ large granular lymphocyte leukemia. TCRdb keeps only in-frame clones here, not all; method: immunoSEQ multiplex PCR. The table has tens of thousands of clones, 65% to 90% seen once. The source material was CD4+ T cells from blood buffy coats. These receptors originate from a human donor in good health. Both conserved end residues are part of each CDR3. The order of the fields is clone size, D gene, V gene, J gene, CDR3 protein, CDR3 DNA. The D gene is left open where the match is weak. Size is stated for part of the rows, as once, few or many counts, or as a class when the clone is expanded.

.	.	TRBV11-2	TRBJ2-1	CASSLDWHNEQFF	TGTGCCAGCAGCCTGGACTGGCACAATGAGCAGTTCTTC
few	.	TRBV12-2	TRBJ2-7	CASRSSYRANEQYF	TGTGCAAGTCGCTCGTCTTACCGGGCCAACGAGCAGTACTTC
once	.	TRBV15	TRBJ1-5	CATSRDPKTGRIKPQHF	TGTGCCACCAGCAGAGATCCCAAAACAGGCCGTATCAAGCCCCAGCATTTT
few	TRBD1	TRBV27	TRBJ1-2	CASSPWTGSERGVYGYTF	TGTGCCAGCAGTCCCTGGACAGGGTCGGAGAGAGGGGTCTATGGCTACACCTTC
.	TRBD2	TRBV27	TRBJ2-7	CASSLSSRIAGYYEQYF	TGTGCCAGCAGTTTATCCTCTAGGATAGCGGGATATTACGAGCAGTACTTC
.	.	TRBV9	TRBJ2-7	CASSVDARKASYEQYF	TGTGCCAGCAGCGTAGACGCGCGGAAGGCCTCCTACGAGCAGTACTTC
.	TRBD1	TRBV5-5	TRBJ1-1	CASSFAGGGGTEAFF	TGTGCCAGCAGCTTCGCAGGGGGCGGTGGCACTGAAGCTTTCTTT
.	.	TRBV6-4	TRBJ2-1	CARLRDPTYNEQFF	TGTGCCAGACTCAGGGATCCGACCTACAATGAGCAGTTCTTC
once	.	TRBV18	TRBJ2-1	CASSPEVRAYNEQFF	TGTGCCAGCTCACCTGAGGTCCGAGCCTACAATGAGCAGTTCTTC
.	.	TRBV6-5	TRBJ1-3	CASSYSAWSGNTIYF	TGTGCCAGCAGTTACTCCGCCTGGTCTGGAAACACCATATATTTT